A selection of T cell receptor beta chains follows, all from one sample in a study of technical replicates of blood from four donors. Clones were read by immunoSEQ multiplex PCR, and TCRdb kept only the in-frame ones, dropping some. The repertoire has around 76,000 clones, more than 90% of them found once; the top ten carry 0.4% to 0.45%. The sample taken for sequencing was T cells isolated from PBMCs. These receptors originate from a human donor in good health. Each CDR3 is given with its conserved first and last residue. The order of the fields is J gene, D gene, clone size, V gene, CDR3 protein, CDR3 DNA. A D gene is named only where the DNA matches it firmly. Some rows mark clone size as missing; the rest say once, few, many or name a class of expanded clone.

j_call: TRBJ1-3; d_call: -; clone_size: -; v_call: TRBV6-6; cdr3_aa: CASSLDSGNTIYF; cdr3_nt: TGTGCCAGCAGTTTAGACTCTGGAAACACCATATATTTT
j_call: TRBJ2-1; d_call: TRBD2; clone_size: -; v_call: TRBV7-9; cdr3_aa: CASSFAGDEQFF; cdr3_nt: TGTGCCAGCAGCTTTGCGGGGGATGAGCAGTTCTTC
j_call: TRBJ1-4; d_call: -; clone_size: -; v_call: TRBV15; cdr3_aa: CATSREGATNEKLFF; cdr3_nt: TGTGCCACCAGCAGAGAAGGGGCGACTAATGAAAAACTGTTTTTT
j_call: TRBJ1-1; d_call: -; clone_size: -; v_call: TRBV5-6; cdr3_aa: CASSLAGFFNTEAFF; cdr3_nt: TGTGCCAGCAGCTTGGCTGGCTTCTTTAACACTGAAGCTTTCTTT
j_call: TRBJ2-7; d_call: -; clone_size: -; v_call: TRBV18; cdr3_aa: CASSPLGSGDEQYF; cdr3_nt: TGTGCCAGCTCACCACTAGGTTCAGGGGACGAGCAGTACTTC
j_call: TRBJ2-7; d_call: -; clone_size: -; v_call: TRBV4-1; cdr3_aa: CASSQESGSRVEQYF; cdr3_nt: TGCGCCAGCAGCCAAGAATCGGGGAGTCGGGTCGAGCAGTACTTC
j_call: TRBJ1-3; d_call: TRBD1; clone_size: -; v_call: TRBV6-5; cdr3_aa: CASSPQGSSRNTIYF; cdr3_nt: TGTGCCAGCAGTCCACAGGGGAGTAGTAGAAACACCATATATTTT
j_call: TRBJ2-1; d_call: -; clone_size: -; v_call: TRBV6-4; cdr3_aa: CASSVRPGVRDEQFF; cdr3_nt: TGTGCCAGCAGTGTCCGCCCGGGAGTGCGCGATGAGCAGTTCTTC
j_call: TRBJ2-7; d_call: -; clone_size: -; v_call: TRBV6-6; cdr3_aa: CASSPHPYEQYF; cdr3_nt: TGTGCCAGCAGTCCACACCCCTACGAGCAGTACTTC
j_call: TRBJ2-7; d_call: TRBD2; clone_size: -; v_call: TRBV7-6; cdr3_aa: CASSRKLAGGAEQYF; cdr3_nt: TGTGCCAGCAGCCGCAAACTAGCGGGAGGGGCCGAGCAGTACTTC
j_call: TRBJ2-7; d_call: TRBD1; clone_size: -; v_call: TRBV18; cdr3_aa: CASSPPTGGSYEQYF; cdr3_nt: TGTGCCAGCTCACCACCGACAGGGGGCTCCTACGAGCAGTACTTC
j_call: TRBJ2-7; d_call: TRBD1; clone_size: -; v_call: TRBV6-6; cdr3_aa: CASSGTTGARLEQYF; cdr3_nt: TGTGCCAGCAGTGGTACGACAGGGGCTCGCCTCGAGCAGTACTTC
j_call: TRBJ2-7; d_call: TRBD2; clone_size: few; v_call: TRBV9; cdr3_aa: CASSVGLAGAYEQYF; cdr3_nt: TGTGCCAGCAGCGTAGGTCTAGCGGGTGCCTACGAGCAGTACTTC
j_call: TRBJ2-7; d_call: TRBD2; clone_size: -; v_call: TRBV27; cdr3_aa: CASSIAGGGGNEQYF; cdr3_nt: TGTGCCAGCAGTATAGCGGGAGGTGGGGGGAACGAGCAGTACTTC
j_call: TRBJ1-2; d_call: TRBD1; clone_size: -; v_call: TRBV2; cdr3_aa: CASSDLDRGRSYTF; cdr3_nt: TGTGCCAGCAGTGACTTAGACAGGGGGCGCAGCTACACCTTC
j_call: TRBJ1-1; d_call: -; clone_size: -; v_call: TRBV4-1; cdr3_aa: CASSQKGFGGQDTEAFF; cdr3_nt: TGCGCCAGCAGCCAAAAAGGATTCGGGGGGCAAGACACTGAAGCTTTCTTT
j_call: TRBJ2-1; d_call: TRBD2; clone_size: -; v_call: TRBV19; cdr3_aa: CASSSGRYNEQFF; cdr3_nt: TGTGCCAGTAGTAGCGGGAGGTACAATGAGCAGTTCTTC
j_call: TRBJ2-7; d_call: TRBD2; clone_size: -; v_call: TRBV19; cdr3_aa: CASSGGLGAYEQYF; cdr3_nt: TGTGCCAGTAGTGGGGGACTAGGGGCCTACGAGCAGTACTTC
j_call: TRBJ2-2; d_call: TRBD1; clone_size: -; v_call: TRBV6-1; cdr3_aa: CASSAGTVYTGELFF; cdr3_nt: TGTGCCAGCAGTGCTGGGACAGTTTACACCGGGGAGCTGTTTTTT